This section outlines one T cell receptor (beta chain) sequence together with its context. These data come from a study of T cells expressing NK-cell markers. Study-wide context: All TCR beta repertoires analysed originated from sorted CD3+CD56+NKG2C+, CD3+CD56+NKG2C- and CD3+CD56-NKG2C+ T cells. Seven HCMV-seropositive donors and one seronegative donor made up the eight sequenced donors.

The length of the CDR3 is 14 residues. Looked up from germline, CDR1 is SGHTA and CDR2 is FQGNSA. It was by 5'RACE template switching with UMIs that TCR beta cDNA was made. TCRdb re-analyzed the 5' RACE reads; it lists each CDR3 protein once, without DNA. This table holds 550,000 to 600,000 distinct CDR3 sequences. The TCR comes from a man between 18 and 29 years old in good health. This rearrangement joins TRBV7-2 to TRBJ2-5; no DNA is available, so the TRBD1 call from TCRdb remains unchecked. The sequencing input was blood T cells: a sorted CD56 or NKG2C T cell subset, CD4+ or CD8+ T cells, or bulk PBMC T cells (not recorded which). The CDR3 sequence: CASSTGGTGKTQYF.